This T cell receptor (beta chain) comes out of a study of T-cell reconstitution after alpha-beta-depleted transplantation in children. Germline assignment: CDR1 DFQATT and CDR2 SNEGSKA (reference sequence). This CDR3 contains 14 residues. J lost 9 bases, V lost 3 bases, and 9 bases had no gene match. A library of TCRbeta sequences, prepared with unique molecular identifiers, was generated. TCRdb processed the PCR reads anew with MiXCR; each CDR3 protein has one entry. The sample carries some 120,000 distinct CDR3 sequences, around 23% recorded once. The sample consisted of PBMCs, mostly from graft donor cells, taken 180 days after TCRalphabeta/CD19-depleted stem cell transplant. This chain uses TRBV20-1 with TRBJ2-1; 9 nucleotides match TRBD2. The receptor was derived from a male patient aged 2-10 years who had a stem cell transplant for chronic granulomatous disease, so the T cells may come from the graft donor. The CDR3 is CSASSRGGAGEQFF. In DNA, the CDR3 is TGCAGTGCTAGTTCTCGCGGGGGGGCCGGTGAGCAGTTCTTC.